These 25 T cell receptor beta chains originate from one sample sequenced in a study of siplizumab effects on memory and regulatory T cells. TCRdb's copy holds only in-frame clones and misses some; the assay was immunoSEQ multiplex PCR. There are about 110,000 clones in the sample; roughly 92% occur only once, and 1% to 1.5% lies in the top ten. Sequences were obtained from CD4+ T cells sorted from blood. The receptors originated from a human donor in good health.

This clone was seen a handful of times. This sequence joins TRBV27 and TRBJ2-5; D possibly corresponds to TRBD1 (6 bases). V gave up 7 bases and J gave up 3 bases, with 18 bases separating them. The CDR3 spans 15 residues. Germline V gene sequence: CDR1 MNHEY, CDR2 SMNVEV (reference sequence). The CDR3 DNA sequence: TGTGCCAGCACCCGTTTTACAGGGAGCAAAGAGACCCAGTACTTC. It yields the protein CASTRFTGSKETQYF.

The chain is built from TRBV10-1 and TRBJ2-1; the D is unclear. Germline V gene lookup returns CDR1 WNHNN and CDR2 SYGVQD (reference sequence). Trimming shortened V by 3 bases and J by 7 bases, and 10 bases separated the two germline ends. The CDR3 runs 13 residues. The CDR3 is CASSDTIRNEQFF. CDR3 coding DNA: TGCGCCAGCAGTGATACGATTCGGAATGAGCAGTTCTTC.

The V call is TRBV10-1, the J call TRBJ2-7; 13 positions agree with TRBD2. This CDR3 comprises 15 residues. From germline, CDR1 is WNHNN and CDR2 SYGVQD (reference sequence). Trimming removed 2 bases from V and 5 bases from J; junction bases left unmatched: 3. CDR3 coding DNA: TGCGCCAGCAGTGAGGGACTAGCGGGAGTACACGAGCAGTACTTC. Translating gives CASSEGLAGVHEQYF.

The CDR3 sequence: CASSINDRGGYEQYF. The CDR3 DNA follows: TGTGCCAGTAGTATAAACGACAGGGGAGGTTACGAGCAGTACTTC. This chain uses TRBV19 with TRBJ2-7; 8 bases match TRBD1. This CDR3 comprises 15 residues. Germline-derived CDR1 and CDR2 are LNHDA and SQIVND (reference sequence). The V gene end was trimmed by 2 bases and the J gene end by 4 bases; junction bases not matched to a gene: 7.

The chain joins TRBV5-1 to TRBJ2-7, with 8 bases aligning to TRBD1. The length of the CDR3 is 14 residues. The J segment lost 2 bases and the V segment lost 2 bases, leaving 3 bases of the junction unmatched. Germline CDR1 is SGHRS and CDR2 is YFSETQ. The CDR3 bases are TGCGCCAGCAGCTTTAAGACAGGGGCCTACGAGCAGTACTTC. Residues: CASSFKTGAYEQYF.

In the case of this clone: Other DNA sequences in the sample encode the same CDR3. The chain combines TRBV5-1 with TRBJ2-2; D call uncertain. From germline, CDR1 is SGHRS and CDR2 YFSETQ. CDR3 length equals 15 residues. Deletions cut 7 bases from V and 0 bases from J, with 13 bases between. The DNA of the CDR3 is TGCGCCAGCTTACCGGACGTACCGAACACCGGGGAGCTGTTTTTT. Its protein is CASLPDVPNTGELFF.

V gene TRBV5-4 combines with J gene TRBJ2-3; D is ambiguous. The CDR3 runs 13 residues. With 4 bases removed from V and 0 bases from J, the gap between germline ends came to 6 bases. Germline V gene sequence: CDR1 SGHNT, CDR2 YYREEE (reference sequence). CDR3 bases: TGTGCCAGCAGCCTAACTAGCACAGATACGCAGTATTTT. Its translation is CASSLTSTDTQYF.

The V and J genes are TRBV18 and TRBJ2-1, with 9 bases fitting TRBD2. V dropped 2 bases and J dropped 2; count of bases not matched to a gene: 7. CDR3 size: 17 residues. CDR1 is KGHSH and CDR2 is LQKENI in the germline V gene. CDR3 sequence reads: CASSPTLAGAAYNEQFF. The CDR3 bases are TGTGCCAGCTCACCAACCTTAGCGGGAGCGGCCTACAATGAGCAGTTCTTC.

The chain couples TRBV5-4 to TRBJ2-1; 11 positions agree with TRBD1. V shed 3 bases and J 6 bases; nucleotides not matched to a gene: 5. From germline, CDR1 is SGHNT and CDR2 YYREEE (reference sequence). CDR3 size: 15 residues. The CDR3 sequence: CASSSRTGGINEQFF. The DNA of the CDR3 is TGTGCCAGCAGCTCCCGGACAGGGGGCATCAATGAGCAGTTCTTC.

The rearrangement links TRBV7-9 to TRBJ2-1; D gene ambiguous. Trimming left V 1 base short and J 12 bases short, with 10 bases between. CDR3 length: 12 amino acids. Germline V CDR1 and CDR2: SEHNR, FQNEAQ (reference sequence). As DNA, the CDR3 is TGTGCCAGCAGCTTAGACTATCGAGGGCAGTTCTTC. This codes for CASSLDYRGQFF.

The chain is built from TRBV5-1 and TRBJ2-2; TRBD2 matches at 8 bases. From germline, CDR1 is SGHRS and CDR2 YFSETQ. Trimming took 7 bases from V and 6 from J; bases not matched to a gene: 14. The CDR3 totals 16 residues. CDR3 nucleotide sequence: TGCGCCAGCGGATATGGTCCGGGGGGGCCGTCCGGGGAGCTGTTTTTT. Its translation is CASGYGPGGPSGELFF.

This clone was found a few times. This chain joins TRBV6-6 and TRBJ2-1; a weak D match, TRBD2 (5 bases). CDR3 length: 12 amino acids. V lost 6 bases and J lost 8, with 11 bases in between. Germline values: CDR1 MNHNY, CDR2 SVGAGI (reference sequence). CDR3 bases: TGTGCCAGCAGGGAGGCCCCCTATGAGCAGTTCTTC. Its protein is CASREAPYEQFF.

The chain has TRBV5-4 and TRBJ1-5; TRBD1 agrees at 7 bases. The CDR3 sequence is 14 residues long. Germline loops: CDR1 SGHNT, CDR2 YYREEE (reference sequence). V lost 3 bases to trimming and J lost 3 bases; unmatched junction nucleotides: 3. This CDR3 reads CASSSQGNNQPQHF. CDR3 DNA sequence: TGTGCCAGCAGCTCACAGGGGAACAATCAGCCCCAGCATTTT.

CDR3 sequence (DNA): TGCGCCAGCAGCCAAGGACAGGGAACGAACACTGAAGCTTTCTTT. Translating it yields CASSQGQGTNTEAFF. The chain is built from TRBV5-1 and TRBJ1-1; 8 bases align to TRBD1. V gave up 4 bases and J gave up 1 base; unmatched junction bases: 6. There are 15 residues in the CDR3. Germline CDR1 and CDR2: SGHRS and YFSETQ.

V gene TRBV19 combines with J gene TRBJ1-1; D not resolved. Germline V gene sequence: CDR1 LNHDA, CDR2 SQIVND (reference sequence). V was cut by 4 bases and J by 6 bases, with 24 bases left in between. The CDR3 spans 17 residues. The CDR3 reads CASSNRDPWNKTPEAFF. The CDR3 DNA reads as TGTGCCAGTAGTAACCGGGATCCGTGGAATAAGACCCCTGAAGCTTTCTTT.

The V and J genes are TRBV5-6 and TRBJ2-2; D is unresolved. The V end was cut by 3 bases, the J end by 0 bases, with 6 bases between. The CDR3 extends over 14 amino acids. The germline V gene has CDR1 SGHDT and CDR2 YYEEEE. The CDR3 DNA sequence: TGTGCCAGCAGCTGGGTTTCGAACACCGGGGAGCTGTTTTTT. Translating it yields CASSWVSNTGELFF.

For this clone: Other DNA sequences in this sample translate to the same CDR3. This sequence joins TRBV18 and TRBJ1-5; D is ambiguous. The germline CDR1 and CDR2 sequences are KGHSH and LQKENI. V was clipped by 3 bases and J by 3 bases, with 6 bases between them. The length of the CDR3 is 13 residues. CDR3 amino acids: CASSPGDNQPQHF. The CDR3 DNA is TGTGCCAGCTCACCGGGTGACAATCAGCCCCAGCATTTT.

The V and J genes are TRBV29-1 and TRBJ2-5; D not resolved. This CDR3 is built from 13 residues. CDR1 SQVTM and CDR2 ANQGSEA come from the germline V gene. Trimming pared 4 bases from V and 4 bases from J, leaving 13 bases between. CDR3 nucleotides: TGCAGCGTTGTCGTTAGTGACGTAGAGACCCAGTACTTC. Translation: CSVVVSDVETQYF.

The V call is TRBV5-4, the J call TRBJ2-5; D might be TRBD2 (5 bases). The CDR3 extends over 12 amino acids. CDR1 SGHNT and CDR2 YYREEE come from the germline V gene (reference sequence). Trimming stripped 7 bases from V and 4 bases from J, with 11 bases between. CDR3 residues: CASGSGGETQYF. DNA for the CDR3: TGTGCCAGCGGGTCAGGAGGAGAGACCCAGTACTTC.

V is TRBV14 and J is TRBJ2-3, with 10 positions matching TRBD2. The CDR3 is made up of 15 amino acids. Germline CDR1 is SGHDN and CDR2 is FVKESK. Losses at the gene ends were 4 bases for V and 4 bases for J; bases not matched to a gene: 5. CDR3 nucleotide sequence: TGTGCCAGCAGCCTTAGCGGGGGGCTGGCAGATACGCAGTATTTT. This gives the protein CASSLSGGLADTQYF.

V and J are TRBV6-5 and TRBJ1-6; D is unclear. Germline CDR1 and CDR2: MNHEY and SVGAGI. Trimming took 6 bases from V and 7 from J, leaving 10 bases between them. The CDR3 runs to 13 residues. This CDR3 is CASRRTQNSPLHF. Written as DNA, the CDR3 is TGTGCCAGCAGGAGGACTCAGAATTCACCCCTCCACTTT.

The J gene is TRBJ1-5, the V gene TRBV5-8; the D is unclear. CDR1 is SGHTS and CDR2 is YDEGEE in the germline V gene. The length of the CDR3 is 14 residues. V was pared by 4 bases and J by 9 bases, with 17 bases between. CDR3 amino acids: CASSRTDTVWPQHF. In nucleotides, the CDR3 is TGTGCCAGCAGCCGAACCGACACCGTCTGGCCCCAGCATTTT.

This clone was seen only once. The chain employs TRBV10-3 and TRBJ2-2, with 10 bases fitting TRBD2. CDR3 length equals 14 residues. With 6 bases clipped from V and 5 bases from J, the junction kept 3 bases outside the gene matches. The germline CDR1 and CDR2 sequences are ENHRY and SYGVKD. CDR3 DNA: TGTGCCATCAGCGCTAGCGGGGGTACCGGGGAGCTGTTTTTT. Protein product: CAISASGGTGELFF.

J is TRBJ1-5 and V is TRBV27, with D possibly TRBD1 on 6 matching bases. The germline V gene has CDR1 MNHEY and CDR2 SMNVEV (reference sequence). Trimming stripped 6 bases from V and 0 bases from J, with 12 bases between. The CDR3 is 15 residues long. CDR3 sequence reads: CASRPGQISNQPQHF. The CDR3 region has the DNA TGTGCCAGCAGACCGGGACAAATTAGCAATCAGCCCCAGCATTTT.

V gene TRBV6-5 combines with J gene TRBJ1-5; 9 nucleotides match TRBD1. The V gene's germline CDR1 is MNHEY and CDR2 SVGAGI. This CDR3 region has 14 residues. V lost 6 bases and J lost 7; bases outside the gene matches: 7. DNA of the CDR3: TGTGCCAGCAGACCCGGGACAGGGAGACAGCCCCAGCATTTT. Translation: CASRPGTGRQPQHF.